This T cell receptor beta chain emerged from a study of shared clonotypes between healthy human individuals. Donors were healthy HIV-negative adults without recent acute infections or vaccinations. Adult Caucasians living in Nashville, Tennessee made up all of the donors. The authors divided CD4+ cells into CD45RA+ naive and CD45RA-negative memory subsets. This table comes from immunoSEQ multiplex PCR, and its TCRdb copy is limited to in-frame clones, with some not included. The sample holds roughly 2.5 million clones, about 92% seen once. Germline-derived CDR1 and CDR2 are MGHRA and YSYEKL. This CDR3 region has 15 residues. V shed 7 bases and J 2 bases; nucleotides not matched to a gene: 10.

The clonotype was recovered from a young man in good health. This chain connects TRBV4-1 to TRBJ1-2; 7 nucleotides agree with TRBD1. The sequenced material came from naive CD4+ T cells sorted from blood. Noted subset: CD45RA+ positively selected. The CDR3, as DNA: TGCGCCAGCACCCCGACCAGGGGGGCCAACTATGGCTACACCTTC. It is translated as CASTPTRGANYGYTF.